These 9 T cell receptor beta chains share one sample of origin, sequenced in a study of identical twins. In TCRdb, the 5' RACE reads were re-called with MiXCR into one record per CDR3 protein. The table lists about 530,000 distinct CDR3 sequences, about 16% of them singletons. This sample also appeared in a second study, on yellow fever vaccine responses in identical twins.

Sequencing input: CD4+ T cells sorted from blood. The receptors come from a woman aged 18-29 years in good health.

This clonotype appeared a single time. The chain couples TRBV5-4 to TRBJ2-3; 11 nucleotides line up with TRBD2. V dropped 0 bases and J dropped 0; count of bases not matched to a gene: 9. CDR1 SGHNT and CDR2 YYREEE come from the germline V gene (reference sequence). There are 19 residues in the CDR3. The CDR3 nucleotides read TGTGCCAGCAGCTTGGGACTAGCGGGGCCCAAAGGGAGCACAGATACGCAGTATTTT. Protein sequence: CASSLGLAGPKGSTDTQYF.

CDR3 in amino acids: CASSQEAGDYGYTF. The CDR3 DNA is TGTGCCAGCAGCCAAGAGGCAGGGGACTATGGCTACACCTTC. This chain joins TRBV3-1 and TRBJ1-2; D perhaps matches TRBD1 (6 bases). The CDR3 length is 14 residues. The V and J ends lost 0 bases and 3 bases respectively, with 8 bases between them. Per the germline V gene, CDR1 is LGHDT and CDR2 is YNNKEL (reference sequence).

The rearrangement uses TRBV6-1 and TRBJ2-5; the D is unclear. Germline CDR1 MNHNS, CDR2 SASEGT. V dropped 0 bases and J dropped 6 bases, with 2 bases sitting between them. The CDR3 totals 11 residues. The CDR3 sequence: CASSEAQTQYF. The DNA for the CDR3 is TGTGCCAGCAGTGAAGCCCAGACCCAGTACTTC.

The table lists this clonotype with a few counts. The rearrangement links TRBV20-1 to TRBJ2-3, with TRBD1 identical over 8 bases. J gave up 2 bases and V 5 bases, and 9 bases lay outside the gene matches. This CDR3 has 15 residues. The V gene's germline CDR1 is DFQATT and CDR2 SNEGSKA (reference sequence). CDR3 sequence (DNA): TGCAGTGCTCGATACGGGACAGGCCTCACAGATACGCAGTATTTT. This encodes CSARYGTGLTDTQYF.

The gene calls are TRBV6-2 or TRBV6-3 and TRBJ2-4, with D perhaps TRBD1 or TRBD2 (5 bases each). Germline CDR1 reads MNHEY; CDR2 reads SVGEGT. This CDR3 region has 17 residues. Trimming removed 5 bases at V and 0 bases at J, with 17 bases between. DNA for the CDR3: TGTGCCAGCAGTCGACGAGGGGTCGCTTTAGCCAAAAACATTCAGTACTTC. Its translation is CASSRRGVALAKNIQYF.

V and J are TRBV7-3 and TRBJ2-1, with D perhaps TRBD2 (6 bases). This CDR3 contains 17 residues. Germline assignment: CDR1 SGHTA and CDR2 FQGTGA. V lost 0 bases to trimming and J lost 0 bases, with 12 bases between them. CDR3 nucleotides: TGTGCCAGCAGCTTAACGGTGCACGGGAGCTCCTACAATGAGCAGTTCTTC. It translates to CASSLTVHGSSYNEQFF.

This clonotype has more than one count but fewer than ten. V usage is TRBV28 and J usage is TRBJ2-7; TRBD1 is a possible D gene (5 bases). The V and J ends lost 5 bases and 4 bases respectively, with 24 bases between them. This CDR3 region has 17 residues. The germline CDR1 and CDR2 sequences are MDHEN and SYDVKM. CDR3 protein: CASSTPTSHQGRYEQYV. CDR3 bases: TGTGCCAGCAGTACCCCTACGTCTCATCAGGGAAGATACGAGCAGTACGTC.

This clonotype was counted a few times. DNA for the CDR3: TGCAGTGCTAGAGCGGGAGGACTCTACAATGAGCAGTTCTTC. This encodes CSARAGGLYNEQFF. The genes are TRBV20-1 and TRBJ2-1, with 7 bases identical to TRBD2. Germline trimming cut 1 base from V and 3 bases from J; bases unmatched to any gene: 3. The CDR3 extends over 14 amino acids. Germline V gene lookup returns CDR1 DFQATT and CDR2 SNEGSKA (reference sequence).

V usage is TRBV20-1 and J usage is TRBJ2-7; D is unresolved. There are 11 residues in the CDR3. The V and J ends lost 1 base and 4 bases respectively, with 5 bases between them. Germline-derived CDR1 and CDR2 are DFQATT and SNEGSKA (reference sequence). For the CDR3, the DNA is TGCAGTGCTAGAGCCCTTTACGAGCAGTACTTC. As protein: CSARALYEQYF.